The sequence of this T cell receptor beta chain was determined in a study of OX40 agonist ivuxolimab in advanced cancers. Study-wide context: Enrolled patients in dose escalation had cancers that were hepatocellular carcinoma, melanoma, renal cell or head and neck cancer.

Study-wide findings and caveats: Low normalized T-cell clonal expansion also characterized some of the nonresponders.

Autoimmune disease history or systemic immunosuppression excluded patients. CDR3 length equals 17 residues. V was pared by 2 bases and J by 6 bases, with 10 bases of the junction left unmatched. Germline V gives CDR1 LNHDA, CDR2 SQIVND (reference sequence). This clone has just one count. What it binds is unknown. The table came from immunoSEQ multiplex PCR; TCRdb's copy has only in-frame clones and leaves some out. This table has some 69,000 clones, approximately 90% appearing once. The TCR sequence derives from an adult with an advanced solid tumor such as melanoma, head and neck, liver or kidney cancer. The genes are TRBV19 and TRBJ2-7; 13 bases are shared with TRBD2. The source material was CD4+ or CD8+ T cells sorted from blood, sampled in a trial of the OX40 agonist ivuxolimab. The chain's CDR3 is CASSIHQGLAGVGEQYF. The DNA of the CDR3 is TGTGCCAGTAGTATACACCAAGGACTAGCGGGAGTGGGCGAGCAGTACTTC. Filled out from reference TRBV19 and TRBJ2-7, the complete variable domain reads DGGITQSPKYLFRKEGQNVTLSCEQNLNHDAMYWYRQDPGQGLRLIYYSQIVNDFQKGDIAEGYSVSREKKESFPLTVTSAQKNPTAFYLCASSIHQGLAGVGEQYFGPGTRLTVT.